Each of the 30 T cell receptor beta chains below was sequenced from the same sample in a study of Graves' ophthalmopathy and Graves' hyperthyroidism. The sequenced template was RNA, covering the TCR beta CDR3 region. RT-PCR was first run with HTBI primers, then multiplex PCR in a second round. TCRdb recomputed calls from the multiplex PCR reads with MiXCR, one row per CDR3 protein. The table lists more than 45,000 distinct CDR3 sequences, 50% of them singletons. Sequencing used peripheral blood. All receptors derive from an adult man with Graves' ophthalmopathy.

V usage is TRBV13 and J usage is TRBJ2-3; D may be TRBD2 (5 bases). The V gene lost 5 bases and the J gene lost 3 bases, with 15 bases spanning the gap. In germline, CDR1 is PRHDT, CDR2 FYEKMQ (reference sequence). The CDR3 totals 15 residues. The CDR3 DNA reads TGTGCCAGCAGCCAGACTAATCGACCAACAGATACGCAGTATTTT. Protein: CASSQTNRPTDTQYF.

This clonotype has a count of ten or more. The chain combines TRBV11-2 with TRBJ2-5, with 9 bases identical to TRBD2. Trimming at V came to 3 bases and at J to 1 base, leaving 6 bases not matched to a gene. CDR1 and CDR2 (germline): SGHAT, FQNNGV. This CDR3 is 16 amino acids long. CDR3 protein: CASSLFSGSRQETQYF. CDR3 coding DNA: TGTGCCAGCAGCTTGTTTAGCGGGAGCCGCCAAGAGACCCAGTACTTC.

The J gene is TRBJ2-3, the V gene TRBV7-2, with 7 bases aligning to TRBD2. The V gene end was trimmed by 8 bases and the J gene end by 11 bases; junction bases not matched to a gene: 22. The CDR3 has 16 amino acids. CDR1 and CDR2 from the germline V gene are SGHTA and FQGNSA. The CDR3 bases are TGTGCCAGCCGACTAGCTGGGGCAAGGTCCTACAATGAGCAGTATTTT. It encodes CASRLAGARSYNEQYF.

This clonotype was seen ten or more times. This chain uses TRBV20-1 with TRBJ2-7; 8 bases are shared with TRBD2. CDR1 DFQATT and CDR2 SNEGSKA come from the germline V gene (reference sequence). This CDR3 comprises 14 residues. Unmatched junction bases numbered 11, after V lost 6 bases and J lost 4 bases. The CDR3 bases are TGCAGTGCCAATATAGCGGGACGCCTTTACGAGCAGTACTTC. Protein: CSANIAGRLYEQYF.

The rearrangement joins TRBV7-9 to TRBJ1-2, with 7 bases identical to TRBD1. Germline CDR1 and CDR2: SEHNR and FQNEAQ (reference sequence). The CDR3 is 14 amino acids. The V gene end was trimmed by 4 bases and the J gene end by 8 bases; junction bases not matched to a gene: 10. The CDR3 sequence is CASSSAGQRGGYTF. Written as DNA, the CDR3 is TGTGCCAGCAGCTCAGCGGGACAGAGGGGCGGCTACACCTTC. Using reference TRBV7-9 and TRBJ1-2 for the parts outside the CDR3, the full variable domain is DTGVSQNPRHKITKRGQNVTFRCDPISEHNRLYWYRQTLGQGPEFLTYFQNEAQLEKSRLLSDRFSAERPKGSFSTLEIQRTEQGDSAMYLCASSSAGQRGGYTFGSGTRLTVV.

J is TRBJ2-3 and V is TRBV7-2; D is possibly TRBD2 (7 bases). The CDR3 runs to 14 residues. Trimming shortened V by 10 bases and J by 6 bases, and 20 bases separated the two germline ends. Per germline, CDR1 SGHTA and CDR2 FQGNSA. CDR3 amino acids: CATQRGGDSDTQYF. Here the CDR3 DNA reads TGTGCCACCCAAAGGGGGGGAGACTCTGATACGCAGTATTTT. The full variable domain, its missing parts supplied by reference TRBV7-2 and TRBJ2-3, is GAGVSQSPSNKVTEKGKDVELRCDPISGHTALYWYRQSLGQGLEFLIYFQGNSAPDKSGLPSDRFSAERTGGSVSTLTIQRTQQEDSAVYLCATQRGGDSDTQYFGPGTRLTVL.

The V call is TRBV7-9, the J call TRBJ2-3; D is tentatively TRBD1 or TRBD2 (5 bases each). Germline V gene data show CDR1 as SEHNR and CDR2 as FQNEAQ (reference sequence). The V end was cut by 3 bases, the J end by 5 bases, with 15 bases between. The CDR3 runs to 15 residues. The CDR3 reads CASSFGRAGRDTQYF. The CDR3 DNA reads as TGTGCCAGCAGCTTCGGGCGGGCAGGGAGAGATACGCAGTATTTT.

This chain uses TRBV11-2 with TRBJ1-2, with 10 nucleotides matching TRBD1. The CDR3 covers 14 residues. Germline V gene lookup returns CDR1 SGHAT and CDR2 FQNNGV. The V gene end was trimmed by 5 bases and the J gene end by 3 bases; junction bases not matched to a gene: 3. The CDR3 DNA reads TGTGCCAGCAGCCTTGGACAGGGGGACTATGGCTACACCTTC. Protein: CASSLGQGDYGYTF.

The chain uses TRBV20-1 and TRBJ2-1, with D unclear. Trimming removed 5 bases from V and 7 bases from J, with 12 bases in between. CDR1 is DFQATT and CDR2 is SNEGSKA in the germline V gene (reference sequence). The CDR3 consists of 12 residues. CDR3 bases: TGCAGTGCTGGGATACTATCGAATGAGCAGTTCTTC. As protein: CSAGILSNEQFF.

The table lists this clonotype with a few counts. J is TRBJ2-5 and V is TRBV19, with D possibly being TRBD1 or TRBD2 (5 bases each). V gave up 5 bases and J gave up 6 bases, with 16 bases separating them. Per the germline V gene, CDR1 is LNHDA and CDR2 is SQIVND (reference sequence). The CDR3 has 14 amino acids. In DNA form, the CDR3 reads TGTGCCAGTAGTTTCGGGGCAGAACAGAAGACCCAGTACTTC. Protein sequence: CASSFGAEQKTQYF.

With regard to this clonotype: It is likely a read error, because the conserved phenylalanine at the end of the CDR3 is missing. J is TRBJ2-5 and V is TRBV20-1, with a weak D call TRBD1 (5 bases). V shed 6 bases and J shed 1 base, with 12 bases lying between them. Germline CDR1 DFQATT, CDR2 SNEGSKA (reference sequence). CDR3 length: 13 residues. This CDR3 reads CSALTGFQETQYC. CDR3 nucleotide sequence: TGCAGTGCCCTTACAGGTTTCCAAGAGACCCAGTACTGC.

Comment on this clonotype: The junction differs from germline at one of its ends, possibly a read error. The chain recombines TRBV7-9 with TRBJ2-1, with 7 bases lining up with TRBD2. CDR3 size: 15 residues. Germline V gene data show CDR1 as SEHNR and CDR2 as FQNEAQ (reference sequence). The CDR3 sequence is CASSRQTGGYNEQLF. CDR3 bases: TGTGCCAGCAGCCGTCAGACGGGGGGTTACAATGAGCAGCTCTTC.

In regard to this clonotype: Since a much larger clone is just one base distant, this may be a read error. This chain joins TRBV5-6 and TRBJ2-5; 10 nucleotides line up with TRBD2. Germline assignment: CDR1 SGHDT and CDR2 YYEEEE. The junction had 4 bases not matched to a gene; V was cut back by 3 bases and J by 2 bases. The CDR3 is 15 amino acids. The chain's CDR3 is CASSSGLAKQETQYF. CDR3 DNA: TGTGCCAGCAGCTCGGGACTAGCGAAACAAGAGACCCAGTACTTC.

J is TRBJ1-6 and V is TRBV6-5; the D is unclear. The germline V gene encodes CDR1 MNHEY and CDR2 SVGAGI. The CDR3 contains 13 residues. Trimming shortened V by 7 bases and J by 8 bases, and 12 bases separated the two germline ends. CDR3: CASNSHGDSPLHF. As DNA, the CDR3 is TGTGCCAGCAACTCACATGGAGATTCACCCCTCCACTTT.

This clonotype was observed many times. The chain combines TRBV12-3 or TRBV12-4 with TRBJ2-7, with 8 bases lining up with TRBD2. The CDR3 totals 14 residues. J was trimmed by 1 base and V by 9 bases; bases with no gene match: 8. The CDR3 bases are TGTGCCAGTGGGCTGCTAGCGGGTTCCTACGAGCAGTACTTC. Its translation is CASGLLAGSYEQYF.

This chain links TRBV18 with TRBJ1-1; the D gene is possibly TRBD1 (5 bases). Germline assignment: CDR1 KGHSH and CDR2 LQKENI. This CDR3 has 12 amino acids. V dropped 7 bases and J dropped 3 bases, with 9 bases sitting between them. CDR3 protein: CASWRGDTEAFF. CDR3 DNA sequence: TGTGCCAGCTGGCGGGGGGACACTGAAGCTTTCTTT.

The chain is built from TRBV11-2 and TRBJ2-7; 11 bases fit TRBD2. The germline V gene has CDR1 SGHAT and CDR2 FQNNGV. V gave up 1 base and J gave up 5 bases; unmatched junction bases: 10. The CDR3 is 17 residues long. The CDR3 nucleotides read TGTGCCAGCAGCTTAGTAGGGCTGACTAGCGGGACCCACGAGCAGTACTTC. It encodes CASSLVGLTSGTHEQYF. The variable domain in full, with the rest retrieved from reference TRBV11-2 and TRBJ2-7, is EAGVAQSPRYKIIEKRQSVAFWCNPISGHATLYWYQQILGQGPKLLIQFQNNGVVDDSQLPKDRFSAERLKGVDSTLKIQPAKLEDSAVYLCASSLVGLTSGTHEQYFGPGTRLTVT.

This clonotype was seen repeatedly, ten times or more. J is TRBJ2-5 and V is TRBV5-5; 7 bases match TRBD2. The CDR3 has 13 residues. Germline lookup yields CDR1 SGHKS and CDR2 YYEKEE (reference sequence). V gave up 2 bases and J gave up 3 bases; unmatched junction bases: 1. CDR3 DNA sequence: TGTGCCAGCAGCTTTGGGGGGGAAGAGACCCAGTACTTC. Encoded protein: CASSFGGEETQYF.

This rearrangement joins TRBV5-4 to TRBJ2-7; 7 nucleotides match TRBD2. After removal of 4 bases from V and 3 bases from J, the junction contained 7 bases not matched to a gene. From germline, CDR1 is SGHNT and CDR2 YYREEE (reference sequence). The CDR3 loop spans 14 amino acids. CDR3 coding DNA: TGTGCCAGCAGCCCGTCCGGGGGGAACTACGAGCAGTACTTC. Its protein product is CASSPSGGNYEQYF.

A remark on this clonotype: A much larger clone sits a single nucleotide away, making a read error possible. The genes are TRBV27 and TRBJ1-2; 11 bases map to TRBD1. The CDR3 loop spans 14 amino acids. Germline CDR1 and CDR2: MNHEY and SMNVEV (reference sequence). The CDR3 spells CAISLIGTGGGYTF. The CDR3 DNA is TGTGCCATCAGTTTAATAGGGACAGGGGGTGGCTACACCTTC.

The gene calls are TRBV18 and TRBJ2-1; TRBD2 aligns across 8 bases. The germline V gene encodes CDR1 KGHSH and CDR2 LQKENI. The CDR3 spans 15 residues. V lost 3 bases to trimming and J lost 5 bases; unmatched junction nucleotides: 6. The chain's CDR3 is CASSPEAGADNEQFF. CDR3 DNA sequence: TGTGCCAGCTCACCTGAAGCGGGGGCCGACAATGAGCAGTTCTTC.

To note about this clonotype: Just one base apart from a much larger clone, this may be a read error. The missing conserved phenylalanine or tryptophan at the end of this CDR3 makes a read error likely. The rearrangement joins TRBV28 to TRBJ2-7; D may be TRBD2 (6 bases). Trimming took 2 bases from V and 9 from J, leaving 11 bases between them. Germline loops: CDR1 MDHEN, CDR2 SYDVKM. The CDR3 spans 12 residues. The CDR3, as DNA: TGTGCCAGCAGTTTACCGGGAGACGGGCAGTACCTC. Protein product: CASSLPGDGQYL.

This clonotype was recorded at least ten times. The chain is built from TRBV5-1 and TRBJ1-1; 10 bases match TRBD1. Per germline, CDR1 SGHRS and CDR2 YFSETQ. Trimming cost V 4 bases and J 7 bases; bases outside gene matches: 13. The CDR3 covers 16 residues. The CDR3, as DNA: TGCGCCAGCAGCACAACCGGGACAGGGGTGCTCGGTGAAGCTTTCTTT. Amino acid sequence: CASSTTGTGVLGEAFF.

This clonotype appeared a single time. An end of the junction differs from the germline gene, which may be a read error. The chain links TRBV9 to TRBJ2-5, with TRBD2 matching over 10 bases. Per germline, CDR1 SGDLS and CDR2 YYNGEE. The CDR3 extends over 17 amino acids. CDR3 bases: TGTGCCAGCAGCGTAGACCTCAGCGGGGGGGCCTGGGAGACCCAGGACTTC. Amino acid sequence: CASSVDLSGGAWETQDF.

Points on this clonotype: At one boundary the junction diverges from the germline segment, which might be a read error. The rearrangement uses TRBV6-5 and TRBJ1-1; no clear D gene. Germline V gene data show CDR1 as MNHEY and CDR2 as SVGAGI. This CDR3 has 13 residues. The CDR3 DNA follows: TGTGCCAGCAGTTACGAACCCAACACTGAAGCTCTCTTT. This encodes CASSYEPNTEALF.

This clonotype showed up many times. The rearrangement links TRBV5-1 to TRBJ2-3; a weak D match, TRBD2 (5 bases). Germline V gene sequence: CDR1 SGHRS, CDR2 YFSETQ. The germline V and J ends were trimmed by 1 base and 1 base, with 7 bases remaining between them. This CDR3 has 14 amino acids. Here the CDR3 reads CASSLMEGTDTQYF. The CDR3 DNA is TGCGCCAGCAGCTTGATGGAGGGCACAGATACGCAGTATTTT.

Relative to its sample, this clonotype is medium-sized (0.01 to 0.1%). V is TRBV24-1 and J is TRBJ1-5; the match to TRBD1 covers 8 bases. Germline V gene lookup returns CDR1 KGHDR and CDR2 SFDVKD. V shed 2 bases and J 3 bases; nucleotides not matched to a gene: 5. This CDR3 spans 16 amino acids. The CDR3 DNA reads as TGTGCCACCAGTGATTCCAGGACAGGGACCAATCAGCCCCAGCATTTT. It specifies CATSDSRTGTNQPQHF.

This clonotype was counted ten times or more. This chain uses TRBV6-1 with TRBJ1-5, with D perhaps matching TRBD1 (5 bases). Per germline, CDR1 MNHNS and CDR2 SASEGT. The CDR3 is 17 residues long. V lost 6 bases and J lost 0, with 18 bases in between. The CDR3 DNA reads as TGTGCCAGCAGCGAGGGGCCGGGGGTTTATAGCAATCAGCCCCAGCATTTT. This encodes CASSEGPGVYSNQPQHF.

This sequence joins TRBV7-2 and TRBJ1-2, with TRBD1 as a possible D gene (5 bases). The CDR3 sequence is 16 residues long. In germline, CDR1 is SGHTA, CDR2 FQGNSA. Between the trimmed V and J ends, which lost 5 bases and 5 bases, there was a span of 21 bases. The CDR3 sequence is CASSTPWGRALYGYTF. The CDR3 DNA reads TGTGCCAGCAGCACACCCTGGGGCAGGGCATTGTATGGCTACACCTTC.

The CDR3 bases are TGTGCCAGCAGCCGGGACAGGGGAGGTGGCTACACCTTC. Encoded protein: CASSRDRGGGYTF. V and J are TRBV7-3 and TRBJ1-2, with TRBD1 identical over 10 bases. CDR1 is SGHTA, CDR2 FQGTGA, per germline. The CDR3 is 13 amino acids. V was clipped by 5 bases and J by 7 bases; unmatched bases: 4.